What follows are 8 T cell receptor beta chains derived from one specimen sequenced in a study of sequential checkpoint blockade in melanoma. As to treatment: randomized to nivolumab then ipilimumab (arm A) or the reverse (arm B). TCRdb keeps only in-frame clones here, not all; method: immunoSEQ multiplex PCR. The table shows approximately 9,300 clones, with more than 75% occurring only once. This specimen was CD8+ T cells sorted from blood (inferred from file names), taken from a patient given nivolumab and ipilimumab in sequence. The origin of the receptors is a human donor with melanoma.

The chain is built from TRBV28 and TRBJ2-7; 8 nucleotides align to TRBD1. V was pared by 6 bases and J by 5 bases, with 9 bases of the junction left unmatched. The germline gives CDR1 MDHEN, CDR2 SYDVKM. There are 14 residues in the CDR3. CDR3 region: CASSSGGAINEQYF. CDR3 DNA: TGTGCCAGCAGCTCAGGGGGCGCGATTAACGAGCAGTACTTC.

The chain is built from TRBV6-5 and TRBJ2-7; 12 bases agree with TRBD2. This CDR3 is built from 16 residues. Germline V CDR1 and CDR2: MNHEY, SVGAGI. V was pared by 1 base and J by 1 base, with 2 bases of the junction left unmatched. CDR3 residues: CASSYWTSGDSYEQYF. The CDR3 DNA is TGTGCCAGCAGTTACTGGACTAGCGGGGATTCCTACGAGCAGTACTTC.

The chain uses TRBV6-6 and TRBJ1-1; weak D call: TRBD1 (6 bases). The germline V gene encodes CDR1 MNHNY and CDR2 SVGAGI (reference sequence). This CDR3 contains 15 residues. With 0 bases removed from V and 4 bases from J, the gap between germline ends came to 12 bases. The CDR3 DNA reads as TGTGCCAGCAGTTACTCTGGGGGCACCGGCACTGAAGCTTTCTTT. It is translated as CASSYSGGTGTEAFF.

The chain employs TRBV7-9 and TRBJ2-5, with D tentatively TRBD1 (5 bases). Judging by the DNA end, TRBJ2-7 fits better; the J call may be wrong. The CDR3 is 13 residues long. CDR1 is SEHNR, CDR2 FQNEAQ, per germline (reference sequence). CDR3 protein: CASSTSQGSEQYF. CDR3 coding DNA: TGTGCCAGCAGCACCAGCCAGGGCTCCGAGCAGTACTTC.

V usage is TRBV5-4 and J usage is TRBJ2-7, with D hard to call. The CDR3 is 12 amino acids. Trimming pared 1 base from V and 7 bases from J, leaving 9 bases between. Germline V gene data show CDR1 as SGHNT and CDR2 as YYREEE (reference sequence). CDR3 nucleotide sequence: TGTGCCAGCAGCTTGTTGTTGTCGGAGCAGTACTTC. This gives the protein CASSLLLSEQYF.

The V and J genes are TRBV9 and TRBJ2-7; the match to TRBD2 covers 8 bases. Trimming took 0 bases from V and 4 from J; bases not matched to a gene: 6. Germline V gene lookup returns CDR1 SGDLS and CDR2 YYNGEE. CDR3 length equals 15 residues. The CDR3 loop reads CASSVEGGGFYEQYF. CDR3 nucleotide sequence: TGTGCCAGCAGCGTAGAAGGCGGGGGGTTTTACGAGCAGTACTTC.

The V and J genes are TRBV19 and TRBJ1-2; a possible D gene is TRBD1 (6 bases). Germline CDR1 LNHDA, CDR2 SQIVND (reference sequence). Trimming removed 4 bases from V and 0 bases from J, with 12 bases in between. This CDR3 is 15 amino acids long. As DNA, the CDR3 is TGTGCCAGTAGTACAGGGGTGATAGCTAACTATGGCTACACCTTC. This codes for CASSTGVIANYGYTF. Variable domain in full (rest from reference TRBV19 and TRBJ1-2): DGGITQSPKYLFRKEGQNVTLSCEQNLNHDAMYWYRQDPGQGLRLIYYSQIVNDFQKGDIAEGYSVSREKKESFPLTVTSAQKNPTAFYLCASSTGVIANYGYTFGSGTRLTVV.

V usage is TRBV7-9 and J usage is TRBJ2-3; 7 bases agree with TRBD1. The germline V gene encodes CDR1 SEHNR and CDR2 FQNEAQ (reference sequence). This CDR3 region has 15 residues. J lost 4 bases, V lost 1 base, and 5 bases had no gene match. The CDR3 DNA reads TGTGCCAGCAGCTTAGGAGGGGGCTTCGCAGATACGCAGTATTTT. This encodes CASSLGGGFADTQYF.